The source of this T cell receptor (beta chain) is a study of cytomegalovirus exposure and HLA in healthy donors. Overall study: In a previous analysis, approximately 110 million unique TCR beta sequences were found from 150 million to 200 million T cells.

Researchers ran the PCR with 60 Vbeta and 13 Jbeta primers. Produced via immunoSEQ multiplex PCR; TCRdb's table is partial and in-frame only. The table shows 30,000 to 40,000 clones, with less than 85% occurring only once. The TCR originated in a male donor in good health and CMV-seronegative. The sample was PBMCs.

This chain's CDR3 is CAWGQGAFYTF. The CDR3 DNA reads as TGTGCCTGGGGACAGGGGGCCTTCTACACCTTC. The rearrangement joins TRBV30 to TRBJ1-2; 11 bases match TRBD1. Germline V gene data show CDR1 as GTSNPN and CDR2 as SVGIG (reference sequence). The CDR3 extends over 11 amino acids. With V trimmed by 5 bases and J by 10 bases, 3 bases remained unmatched.